Listed below are T cell receptor beta chains from one sample, sequenced in a study of cytomegalovirus exposure and HLA in healthy donors. Profiling relied on immunoSEQ multiplex PCR, and the TCRdb table lists in-frame clones only, not all of them. The sample carries 150,000 to 200,000 clones, 60% to 80% recorded once. Sample: PBMCs. These receptors were taken from a woman aged 40 to 50 in good health and CMV-seropositive. The CDR3 runs from the conserved cysteine through the conserved F or W. A D gene is named only where the DNA matches it firmly. Not every row has a clone size; where given, it reads once, few, many or a size class.

d_call | clone_size | j_call | v_call | cdr3_aa | cdr3_nt
TRBD2 | . | TRBJ2-1 | TRBV28 | CASNEGLAGVGGQFF | TGTGCCAGCAACGAGGGACTAGCGGGAGTGGGGGGGCAGTTCTTC
TRBD1 | . | TRBJ2-3 | TRBV5-1 | CASSPRPRGGGTDTQYF | TGCGCCAGCAGCCCCCGTCCCCGAGGGGGCGGGACAGATACGCAGTATTTT
. | . | TRBJ2-1 | TRBV11-3 | CASSLASDSYNEQFF | TGTGCCAGCAGCTTAGCCTCAGACTCCTACAATGAGCAGTTCTTC
. | . | TRBJ1-5 | TRBV7-2 | CASSATFNQPQHF | TGTGCCAGCAGCGCCACATTTAATCAGCCCCAGCATTTT
TRBD2 | . | TRBJ2-3 | TRBV4-3 | CASSLAGGTDTQYF | TGCGCCAGCAGCTTAGCGGGAGGCACAGATACGCAGTATTTT
TRBD2 | few | TRBJ2-1 | TRBV5-1 | CASSLGLAGGDEQFF | TGCGCCAGCAGCCTGGGACTAGCGGGAGGAGATGAGCAGTTCTTC
. | . | TRBJ2-1 | TRBV19 | CASSIPQGTPFF | TGTGCCAGTAGTATCCCACAGGGTACGCCGTTCTTC
TRBD2 | . | TRBJ2-7 | TRBV28 | CASSPGLAGVYEQYF | TGTGCCAGCAGTCCTGGACTAGCGGGAGTCTACGAGCAGTACTTC
. | . | TRBJ2-1 | TRBV9 | CASSVGGGGVNEQFF | TGTGCCAGCAGCGTAGGGGGCGGAGGGGTTAATGAGCAGTTCTTC
. | . | TRBJ1-1 | TRBV19 | CASSIVRNTEAFF | TGTGCCAGTAGTATCGTTAGGAACACTGAAGCTTTCTTT
. | . | TRBJ1-4 | TRBV28 | CASSPTGPNEKLFF | TGTGCCAGCAGTCCGACAGGACCCAATGAAAAACTGTTTTTT
TRBD1 | . | TRBJ2-7 | TRBV9 | CASSVGRGREQYF | TGTGCCAGCAGCGTGGGAAGGGGGCGCGAGCAGTACTTC
. | . | TRBJ2-1 | TRBV11-2 | CASSSPGPYNEQFF | TGTGCCAGCAGCTCCCCAGGCCCCTACAATGAGCAGTTCTTC
TRBD1 | . | TRBJ1-5 | TRBV28 | CASSLSDRGYNQPQHF | TGTGCCAGCAGTTTAAGCGACAGGGGATACAATCAGCCCCAGCATTTT
TRBD1 | . | TRBJ2-5 | TRBV7-2 | CASSMDRAETQYF | TGTGCCAGCAGCATGGACAGGGCGGAGACCCAGTACTTC
. | . | TRBJ1-1 | TRBV6-5 | CASSGQGMGEAFF | TGTGCCAGCAGTGGTCAGGGAATGGGTGAAGCTTTCTTT
. | . | TRBJ2-7 | TRBV28 | CVTRGFYEQYF | TGTGTAACCCGTGGCTTCTACGAGCAGTACTTC
. | once | TRBJ1-1 | TRBV11-3 | CASSFRQGGEAFF | TGTGCCAGCAGCTTCAGGCAGGGTGGCGAAGCTTTCTTT
. | . | TRBJ1-1 | TRBV5-1 | CASSSQSRDTEAFF | TGCGCCAGCAGCTCACAATCCCGGGACACTGAAGCTTTCTTT
. | . | TRBJ1-1 | TRBV18 | CASSPLQGSTEAFF | TGTGCCAGCTCACCACTTCAGGGGAGCACTGAAGCTTTCTTT
. | . | TRBJ1-4 | TRBV6-1 | CASSERQGSLYEKLFF | TGTGCCAGCAGTGAGCGCCAGGGCAGCCTATATGAAAAACTGTTTTTT
TRBD1 | . | TRBJ1-2 | TRBV9 | CASSVGDRAGGYTF | TGTGCCAGCAGCGTAGGGGACAGGGCGGGAGGCTACACCTTC
. | . | TRBJ2-1 | TRBV7-9 | CASSSGQTYNEQFF | TGTGCCAGCAGCTCAGGACAGACTTACAATGAGCAGTTCTTC
. | . | TRBJ2-3 | TRBV7-3 | CASSLNPPTTDTQYF | TGTGCCAGCAGCTTAAATCCCCCTACCACAGATACGCAGTATTTT
TRBD1 | . | TRBJ1-5 | TRBV28 | CASSLGTANQPQHF | TGTGCCAGCAGCTTAGGGACAGCTAATCAGCCCCAGCATTTT
. | . | TRBJ1-1 | TRBV7-9 | CASSYGQNTEAFF | TGTGCCAGCAGCTACGGACAGAACACTGAAGCTTTCTTT
TRBD1 | . | TRBJ1-5 | TRBV10-3 | CAISTDRINQPQHF | TGTGCCATCAGCACGGACAGGATCAATCAGCCCCAGCATTTT
TRBD1 | . | TRBJ1-2 | TRBV6-5 | CASNPRQGSGYTF | TGTGCCAGCAACCCCAGACAGGGTAGTGGCTACACCTTC
TRBD2 | few | TRBJ2-2 | TRBV5-1 | CASSFLAGATRELFF | TGCGCCAGCAGCTTCTTAGCGGGGGCCACCCGGGAGCTGTTTTTT
. | . | TRBJ2-5 | TRBV28 | CASSLADSQETQYF | TGTGCCAGCAGTTTAGCGGATTCCCAAGAGACCCAGTACTTC
. | few | TRBJ2-7 | TRBV19 | CASSIGRQSYEQYF | TGTGCCAGTAGTATAGGGCGGCAATCCTACGAGCAGTACTTC
TRBD1 | . | TRBJ1-5 | TRBV28 | CASRATGGWGNQPQHF | TGTGCCAGCAGGGCTACAGGGGGCTGGGGCAATCAGCCCCAGCATTTT
. | . | TRBJ2-6 | TRBV4-3 | CASSHLQGTSGANVLTF | TGCGCCAGCAGCCACCTCCAGGGGACCTCTGGGGCCAACGTCCTGACTTTC
. | . | TRBJ1-6 | TRBV15 | CATSRDPARGLGSPLHF | TGTGCCACCAGCAGAGATCCGGCGCGGGGGCTGGGTTCACCCCTCCACTTT
TRBD1 | . | TRBJ1-3 | TRBV7-8 | CASSPARGSSGNTIYF | TGTGCCAGCAGCCCCGCCAGGGGGAGCTCTGGAAACACCATATATTTT
. | once | TRBJ2-7 | TRBV6-1 | CASSEYGTGYEQYF | TGTGCCAGCAGTGAATATGGGACTGGGTACGAGCAGTACTTC
TRBD2 | . | TRBJ2-1 | TRBV29-1 | CSVEKRERNNEQFF | TGCAGCGTTGAAAAGCGGGAGAGAAACAATGAGCAGTTCTTC
TRBD2 | . | TRBJ2-2 | TRBV28 | CATGGRVVNTGELFF | TGTGCCACTGGCGGGAGAGTCGTGAACACCGGGGAGCTGTTTTTT
. | . | TRBJ2-7 | TRBV4-1 | CASSQRTRGKVPYEQYF | TGCGCCAGCAGCCAACGTACCCGAGGTAAGGTCCCCTACGAGCAGTACTTC
TRBD2 | . | TRBJ2-5 | TRBV4-2 | CASSSSAAGLETQYF | TGTGCCAGCAGCTCCTCGGCAGCGGGACTAGAGACCCAGTACTTC
TRBD1 | . | TRBJ2-4 | TRBV6-6 | CASSQVPWTGLDIQYF | TGTGCCAGCAGCCAGGTCCCCTGGACAGGTCTGGACATTCAGTACTTC
TRBD2 | . | TRBJ2-7 | TRBV19 | CASSSGRVYEQYF | TGTGCCAGTAGTAGCGGGAGGGTCTACGAGCAGTACTTC
. | few | TRBJ1-3 | TRBV13 | CASSLPGTGNTIYF | TGTGCCAGCAGCCTTCCGGGAACTGGAAACACCATATATTTT
TRBD1 | . | TRBJ1-4 | TRBV11-2 | CASSYGTGNEKLFF | TGTGCCAGCAGCTACGGGACAGGGAATGAAAAACTGTTTTTT
. | . | TRBJ1-2 | TRBV4-3 | CASSQESSDYGYTF | TGCGCCAGCAGCCAAGAGTCGTCAGACTATGGCTACACCTTC
TRBD1 | . | TRBJ2-7 | TRBV6-1 | CATHRGLYEQYF | TGTGCCACTCACAGGGGGCTTTACGAGCAGTACTTC
TRBD2 | . | TRBJ2-7 | TRBV5-1 | CASSPLGLAGKQYEQYF | TGCGCCAGCAGCCCCCTGGGACTAGCGGGAAAACAGTACGAGCAGTACTTC
. | . | TRBJ1-1 | TRBV11-2 | CASLTPRGPSDTEAFF | TGTGCCAGCCTCACCCCTAGGGGCCCATCGGACACTGAAGCTTTCTTT
TRBD2 | . | TRBJ2-7 | TRBV16 | CASSQKRDSYEQYF | TGTGCCAGCAGCCAAAAGCGGGACTCCTACGAGCAGTACTTC
TRBD2 | . | TRBJ2-3 | TRBV9 | CASSGTSGTDTQYF | TGTGCCAGCAGCGGGACTAGCGGGACAGATACGCAGTATTTT
TRBD2 | . | TRBJ2-7 | TRBV6-1 | CASSEASGSSYEQYF | TGTGCCAGCAGTGAGGCTAGCGGGAGCTCCTACGAGCAGTACTTC
. | . | TRBJ1-6 | TRBV15 | CATSTTPGRENSPLHF | TGTGCCACCAGCACCACGCCCGGACGGGAGAATTCACCCCTCCACTTT
TRBD1 | . | TRBJ1-2 | TRBV4-3 | CASSEAGTANYGYTF | TGCGCCAGCAGCGAAGCCGGGACAGCTAACTATGGCTACACCTTC
. | . | TRBJ2-2 | TRBV5-1 | CASSPELTGELFF | TGCGCCAGCAGTCCGGAGTTAACCGGGGAGCTGTTTTTT
. | . | TRBJ1-2 | TRBV9 | CASSVGQRNGYTF | TGTGCCAGCAGCGTGGGACAAAGGAATGGCTACACCTTC
TRBD2 | . | TRBJ2-3 | TRBV7-2 | CASSLALAGGPDTQYF | TGTGCCAGCAGCTTAGCACTAGCGGGAGGCCCAGATACGCAGTATTTT
TRBD1 | once | TRBJ1-4 | TRBV11-2 | CASSQNRGPPNEKLFF | TGTGCCAGCAGCCAGAACAGGGGCCCCCCTAATGAAAAACTGTTTTTT
. | few | TRBJ1-1 | TRBV28 | CASKRGRTEAFF | TGTGCCAGCAAGCGGGGGCGCACTGAAGCTTTCTTT